Below, 22 T cell receptor beta chains from the same sample are listed, as sequenced in a study of CXCR3-negative and CXCR3-positive naive CD8 T cells (dated by TCRdb to between 2019 and 2020). TCRdb names NextSeq 550 as the instrument used. The Human TCR Profiling Kit (MiLaboratory) was used to make UMI-labeled 5' RACE TRB cDNA libraries. The reads, reprocessed by TCRdb, yield one row per CDR3 protein sequence and no DNA. This sample's listing comprises 45,000 to 55,000 distinct CDR3 sequences. The top ten hold 15% of the sample. Sequencing was done on a sample of memory CD8+ T cells from blood. Explained via the paper, the cell subset or site label denotes: conventional CD8+ memory T cells (TMEM), sorted as controls. These receptors all stem from a human donor in good health. Some clones in this sample may be carry-over from other donors' samples.

J is TRBJ2-2 and V is TRBV20-1; TCRdb gives TRBD2 as the D gene, but with no DNA this cannot be confirmed. The CDR3 has 15 amino acids. Looked up from germline, CDR1 is DFQATT and CDR2 is SNEGSKA (reference sequence). CDR3 sequence: CSARDQSGRTGELFF.

The rearrangement joins TRBV2 to TRBJ1-2. Germline assignment: CDR1 SNHLY and CDR2 FYNNEI. CDR3 length: 14 amino acids. CDR3 sequence: CASSENGENYGYTF.

This CDR3 is CASSEGDTQYF. J is TRBJ2-3 and V is TRBV5-5; with no DNA, the TCRdb D assignment of TRBD2 cannot be verified. CDR1 is SGHKS and CDR2 is YYEKEE in the germline V gene (reference sequence). The CDR3 consists of 11 residues.

The chain couples TRBV6-6 to TRBJ2-7. CDR3 length: 13 residues. In germline, CDR1 is MNHNY, CDR2 SVGAGI (reference sequence). CDR3 in amino acids: CASSETPSYEQYF.

V is TRBV12-3 or TRBV12-4 and J is TRBJ1-1. The CDR3 covers 16 residues. CDR3 amino acids: CASSLFRGGLGTEAFF.

The chain carries TRBV4-3 and TRBJ1-2; absent DNA, TCRdb's TRBD1 call cannot be checked. From germline, CDR1 is LGHNA and CDR2 YSLEER. This CDR3 region has 15 residues. The CDR3 loop reads CASSQTSTGNYGYTF.

This chain uses TRBV7-9 with TRBJ2-2; TCRdb lists TRBD1, though no DNA is available to test this call. The CDR3 runs 16 residues. Looked up from germline, CDR1 is SEHNR and CDR2 is FQNEAQ (reference sequence). The CDR3 region is CASSRPLAGDTGELFF.

V usage is TRBV23-1 and J usage is TRBJ2-7; TCRdb indicates TRBD1, and absent DNA this call remains unverified. TRBV23-1 is an ORF, with its function uncertain. The CDR3 has 16 residues. The CDR3: CASSPLPGQTFNEQYF.

CDR3 residues: CASSLNQEGGGEQFF. This chain connects TRBV5-1 to TRBJ2-1; with no DNA, the TCRdb D assignment of TRBD1 cannot be verified. The CDR3 extends over 15 amino acids. CDR1 is SGHRS and CDR2 is YFSETQ in the germline V gene.

J is TRBJ2-2 and V is TRBV10-3; TCRdb lists TRBD2, though no DNA is available to test this call. The CDR3 totals 18 residues. Germline V gene lookup returns CDR1 ENHRY and CDR2 SYGVKD. This CDR3 is CAISNPSGGNVITGELFF.

This chain connects TRBV28 to TRBJ1-5. The germline V gene has CDR1 MDHEN and CDR2 SYDVKM. The CDR3 length is 13 residues. This CDR3 is CASSADSEQPQHF. The variable domain in full, completed from reference TRBV28 and TRBJ1-5, reads DVKVTQSSRYLVKRTGEKVFLECVQDMDHENMFWYRQDPGLGLRLIYFSYDVKMKEKGDIPEGYSVSREKKERFSLILESASTNQTSMYLCASSADSEQPQHFGDGTRLSIL.

V and J are TRBV28 and TRBJ2-7; TCRdb indicates TRBD2, and absent DNA this call remains unverified. Germline CDR1 and CDR2: MDHEN and SYDVKM. The CDR3 runs 17 residues. The CDR3 is CASDSMTSGGALGEQYF.

The J gene is TRBJ2-3, the V gene TRBV20-1. The CDR3 extends over 11 amino acids. From germline, CDR1 is DFQATT and CDR2 SNEGSKA (reference sequence). CDR3 in amino acids: CSARGLDTQYF.

The CDR3 sequence: CASSLLVGGSNYGYTF. The chain recombines TRBV5-1 with TRBJ1-2; the D call from TCRdb, TRBD1, cannot be confirmed without DNA. This CDR3 is built from 16 residues. Germline CDR1 and CDR2: SGHRS and YFSETQ.

The chain's CDR3 is CSVEEGTDTQYF. V and J are TRBV29-1 and TRBJ2-3. The CDR3 extends over 12 amino acids. Germline V gives CDR1 SQVTM, CDR2 ANQGSEA.

The chain uses TRBV19 and TRBJ1-1; TCRdb names TRBD1, which stays unverified in the absence of DNA. In germline, CDR1 is LNHDA, CDR2 SQIVND (reference sequence). This CDR3 comprises 14 residues. CDR3 sequence: CASSIGGSNTEAFF.

V and J are TRBV19 and TRBJ1-2. This CDR3 is 13 amino acids long. Looked up from germline, CDR1 is LNHDA and CDR2 is SQIVND (reference sequence). CDR3 residues: CASRTQRQDGYTF.

The CDR3 loop reads CASSWGQGGDEQYF. The V call is TRBV5-4, the J call TRBJ2-7; no DNA is available, so the TRBD1 call from TCRdb remains unchecked. Germline values: CDR1 SGHNT, CDR2 YYREEE (reference sequence). CDR3 length: 14 amino acids. Complete variable domain (other parts from reference TRBV5-4 and TRBJ2-7): ETGVTQSPTHLIKTRGQQVTLRCSSQSGHNTVSWYQQALGQGPQFIFQYYREEENGRGNFPPRFSGLQFPNYSSELNVNALELDDSALYLCASSWGQGGDEQYFGPGTRLTVT.

The V gene is TRBV20-1, the J gene TRBJ2-2; TCRdb indicates TRBD2, and absent DNA this call remains unverified. The CDR3 spans 20 residues. Germline-derived CDR1 and CDR2 are DFQATT and SNEGSKA (reference sequence). The CDR3 here is CSARDIRRGGTPENTGELFF.

J is TRBJ2-5 and V is TRBV4-1. Per germline, CDR1 MGHRA and CDR2 YSYEKL. This CDR3 region has 12 residues. The CDR3: CASSQDSETQYF.

V usage is TRBV23-1 and J usage is TRBJ2-1; checking the TCRdb D call of TRBD1 is not possible without DNA. TRBV23-1 is noted as an ORF with a role that remains uncertain. The CDR3 runs to 14 residues. The CDR3 sequence: CASSAGASAWEQFF.

The V call is TRBV7-9, the J call TRBJ2-1; absent DNA, TCRdb's TRBD2 call cannot be checked. Germline V gene sequence: CDR1 SEHNR, CDR2 FQNEAQ (reference sequence). CDR3 length equals 13 residues. This CDR3 is CASSRDFNNEQFF.